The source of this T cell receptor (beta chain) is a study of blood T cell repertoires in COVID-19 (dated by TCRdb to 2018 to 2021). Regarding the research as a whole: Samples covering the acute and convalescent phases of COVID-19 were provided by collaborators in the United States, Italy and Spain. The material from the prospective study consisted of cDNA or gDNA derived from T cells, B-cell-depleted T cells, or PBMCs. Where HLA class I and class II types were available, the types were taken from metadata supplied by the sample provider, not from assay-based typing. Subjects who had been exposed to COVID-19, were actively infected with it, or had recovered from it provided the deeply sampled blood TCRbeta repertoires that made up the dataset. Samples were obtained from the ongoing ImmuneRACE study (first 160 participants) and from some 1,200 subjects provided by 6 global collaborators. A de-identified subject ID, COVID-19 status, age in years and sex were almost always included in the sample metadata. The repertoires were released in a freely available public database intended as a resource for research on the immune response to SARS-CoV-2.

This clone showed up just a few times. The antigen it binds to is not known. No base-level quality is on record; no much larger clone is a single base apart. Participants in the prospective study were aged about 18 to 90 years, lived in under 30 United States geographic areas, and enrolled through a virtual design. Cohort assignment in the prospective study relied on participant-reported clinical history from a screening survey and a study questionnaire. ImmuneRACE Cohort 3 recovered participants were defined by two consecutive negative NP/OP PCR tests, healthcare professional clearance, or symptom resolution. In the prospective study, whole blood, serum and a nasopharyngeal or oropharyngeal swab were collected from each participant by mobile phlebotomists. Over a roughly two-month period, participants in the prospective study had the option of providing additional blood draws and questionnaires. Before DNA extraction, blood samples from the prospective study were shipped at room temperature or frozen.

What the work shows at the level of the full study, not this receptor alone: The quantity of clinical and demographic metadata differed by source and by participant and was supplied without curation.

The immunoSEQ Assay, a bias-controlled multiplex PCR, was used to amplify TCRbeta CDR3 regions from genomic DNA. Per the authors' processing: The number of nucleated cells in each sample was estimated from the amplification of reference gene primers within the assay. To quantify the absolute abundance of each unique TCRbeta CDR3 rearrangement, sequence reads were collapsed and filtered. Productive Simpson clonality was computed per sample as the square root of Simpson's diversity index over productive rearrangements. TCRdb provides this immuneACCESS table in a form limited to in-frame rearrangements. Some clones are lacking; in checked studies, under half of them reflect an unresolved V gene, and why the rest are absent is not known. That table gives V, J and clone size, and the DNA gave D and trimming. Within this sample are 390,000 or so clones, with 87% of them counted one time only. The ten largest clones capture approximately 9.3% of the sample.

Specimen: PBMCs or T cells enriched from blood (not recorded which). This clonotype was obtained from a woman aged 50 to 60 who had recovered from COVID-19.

The nucleotides read TGTGCCAGCAGCTTAGTATTGCGGGGGGACGCTGAAGCTTTCTTT. This encodes CASSLVLRGDAEAFF. The sequence joins TRBV7-9 to TRBJ1-1; TRBD1 is perhaps the D gene, given 5 matching bases. V is pared back by 1 base and J by 6 bases, with 15 bases lying between the germline termini. From the germline V gene (reference sequence), CDR1 is SEHNR and CDR2 is FQNEAQ. From cysteine to phenylalanine, the CDR3 is 15 amino acids long. The sequence is cut down to CDR3 DNA, 45 bases in frame from base 1. The full variable domain, with segments outside the CDR3 supplied by the reference TRBV7-9 and TRBJ1-1 proteins, appears as DTGVSQNPRHKITKRGQNVTFRCDPISEHNRLYWYRQTLGQGPEFLTYFQNEAQLEKSRLLSDRFSAERPKGSFSTLEIQRTEQGDSAMYLCASSLVLRGDAEAFFGQGTRLTVV.